The clone carrying this TCR beta chain turned up a few times. The antigen remains unidentified. Sequencing was performed with immunoSEQ multiplex PCR; in TCRdb, only in-frame clones are kept and a portion is missing. The sample shows around 15,000 clones, approximately 72% of them seen only once. This CDR3 has 12 amino acids. Germline V gives CDR1 SGHNT, CDR2 YYREEE (reference sequence). The V gene lost 3 bases and the J gene lost 1 base, with 4 bases spanning the gap. The data were obtained in a study of radiotherapy plus CTLA-4 blockade in lung cancer. Study observations and caveats: Reported findings show early blood T cell clone dynamics, with interferon-beta, best predicted response.

In chemo-refractory metastatic non-small-cell lung cancer, patients got ipilimumab CTLA-4 blockade together with focal radiation. The clonotype was recovered from a human donor with non-small cell lung cancer whose response to radiotherapy plus ipilimumab could not be evaluated. J is TRBJ1-2 and V is TRBV5-4; D not resolved. The specimen comprised peripheral blood, sampled from a patient treated with radiotherapy plus ipilimumab. In DNA form, the CDR3 reads TGTGCCAGCAGCTCCTATAACTATGGCTACACCTTC. This sequence encodes CASSSYNYGYTF. The whole variable domain, filled in from reference TRBV5-4 and TRBJ1-2, reads ETGVTQSPTHLIKTRGQQVTLRCSSQSGHNTVSWYQQALGQGPQFIFQYYREEENGRGNFPPRFSGLQFPNYSSELNVNALELDDSALYLCASSSYNYGYTFGSGTRLTVV.